The clone carrying this T cell receptor beta chain came up many times. Its target is unknown. The sample comes from a study of T-cell reconstitution after alpha-beta-depleted transplantation in children. It was with unique molecular identifiers that the TCRbeta library was prepared. Each CDR3 protein gets one entry after TCRdb re-called the PCR reads with MiXCR. The data show fewer than 35,000 distinct CDR3 sequences, 5% to 7% seen once. Study-wide findings and caveats: Expanded graft clones, several hundred of them, were reportedly the source of alpha-beta T cells about two months after transplant.

The starting material was peripheral blood, obtained 60 days after TCRalphabeta/CD19-depleted stem cell transplant. The sequence came from a child younger than two who had a stem cell transplant for acute myeloid leukemia, so the T cells may come from the graft donor.

The CDR3 bases are TGCAGTGCTACCCGACACTATAATTCACCCCTCCACTTT. Its protein product is CSATRHYNSPLHF. The genes are TRBV20-1 and TRBJ1-6; D is unclear. The V and J ends lost 4 bases and 3 bases respectively, with 7 bases between them. CDR1 DFQATT and CDR2 SNEGSKA come from the germline V gene (reference sequence). This CDR3 comprises 13 residues.